This T cell receptor (beta chain) was sequenced in a study of follicular helper T cells after annual influenza vaccination. Study background: Days 0, 7 and 28 post-vaccination were the blood draw times. Findings of the study overall: Most later recoveries of Day 7 ICOS+CD38+ clones were ICOS-CD38- cTfh.

Repertoires were generated with immunoSEQ multiplex PCR, while TCRdb's copy carries only in-frame clones and drops some. Of 9,900 or so clones in the sample, approximately 79% were seen once. This clone has a handful of counts. What it recognizes is unknown. This TCR came from an adult who received the influenza vaccine. This specimen was CXCR5- memory CD4+ T cells sorted from blood, taken 6 weeks after influenza vaccination.

CDR3 DNA: TGTGCCAGCAGCCAAGATACGGAGACTAGCGGAACTTTCTACGAGCAGTACTTC. It is translated as CASSQDTETSGTFYEQYF. This chain connects TRBV4-2 to TRBJ2-7; 9 nucleotides align to TRBD2. The CDR3 spans 18 residues. CDR1 is LGHNA, CDR2 YNFKEQ, per germline. The trim removed 0 bases at V and 3 bases at J, leaving 12 bases unmatched.